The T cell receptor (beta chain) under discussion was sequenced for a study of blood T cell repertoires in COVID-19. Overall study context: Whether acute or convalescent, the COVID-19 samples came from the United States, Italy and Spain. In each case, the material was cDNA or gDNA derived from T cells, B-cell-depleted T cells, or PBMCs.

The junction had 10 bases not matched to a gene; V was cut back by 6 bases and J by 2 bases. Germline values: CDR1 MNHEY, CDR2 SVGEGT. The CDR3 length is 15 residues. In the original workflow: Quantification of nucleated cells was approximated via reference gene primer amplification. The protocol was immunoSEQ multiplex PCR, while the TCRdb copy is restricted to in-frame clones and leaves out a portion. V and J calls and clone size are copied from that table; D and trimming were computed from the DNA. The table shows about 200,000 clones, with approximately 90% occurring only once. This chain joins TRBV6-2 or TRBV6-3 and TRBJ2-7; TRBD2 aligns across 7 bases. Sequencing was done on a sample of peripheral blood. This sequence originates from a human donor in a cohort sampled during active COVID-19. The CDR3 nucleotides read TGTGCCAGCAGCCTCGCGGGGAGGGGCACCTACGAGCAGTACTTC. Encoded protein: CASSLAGRGTYEQYF.